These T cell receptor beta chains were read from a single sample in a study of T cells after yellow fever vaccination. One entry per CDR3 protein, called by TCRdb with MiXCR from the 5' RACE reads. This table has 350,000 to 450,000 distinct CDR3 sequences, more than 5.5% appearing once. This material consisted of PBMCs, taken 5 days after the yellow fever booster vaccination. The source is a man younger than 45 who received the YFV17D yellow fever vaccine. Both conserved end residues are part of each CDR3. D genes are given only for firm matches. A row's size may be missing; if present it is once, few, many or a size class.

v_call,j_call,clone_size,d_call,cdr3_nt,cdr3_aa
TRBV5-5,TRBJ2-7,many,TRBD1,TGTGCCAGCAGGCGGACAGGGAGCGCCTACGAGCAGTACTTC,CASRRTGSAYEQYF
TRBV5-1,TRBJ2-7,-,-,TGCGCCAGCAGCTTGGAGTTTGGCAACTACGAGCAGTACTTC,CASSLEFGNYEQYF
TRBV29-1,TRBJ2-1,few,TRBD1,TGCAGCGTTAAATCAGGGGGCAATGAGCAGTTCTTC,CSVKSGGNEQFF
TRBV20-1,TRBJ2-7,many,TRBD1,TGCAGTGCTCCCGACAGGGTGTCGGAGCAGTACTTC,CSAPDRVSEQYF
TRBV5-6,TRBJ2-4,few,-,TGTGCCAGCAGCTTGGGAACGTCTGACATTCAGTACTTC,CASSLGTSDIQYF
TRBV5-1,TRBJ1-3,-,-,TGCGCCAGCAGCTCTACTGACCCACCGTATAGCTCTGGAAACACCATATATTTT,CASSSTDPPYSSGNTIYF
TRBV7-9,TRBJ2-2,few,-,TGTGCCAGCAGCTTAGTGTGGAACACCGGGGAGCTGTTTTTT,CASSLVWNTGELFF
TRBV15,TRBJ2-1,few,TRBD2,TGTGCCACCAGCCAGGGACTAGCGGGAGTACGTGAGCAGTTCTTC,CATSQGLAGVREQFF
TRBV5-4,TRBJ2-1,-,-,TGTGCCAGCAGCATTGGGGCGGGCAATGAGCAGTTCTTC,CASSIGAGNEQFF
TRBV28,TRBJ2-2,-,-,TGTGCCAGCAGTTTGAGGGGAGAAGAGCTGTTTTTT,CASSLRGEELFF
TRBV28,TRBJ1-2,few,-,TGTGCCAGCAGTTCTGGGACTCTTCCGGGGGGCTACACCTTC,CASSSGTLPGGYTF
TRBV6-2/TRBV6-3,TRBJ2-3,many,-,TGTGCCAGCAGTTACCCCTCAGATACGCAGTATTTT,CASSYPSDTQYF
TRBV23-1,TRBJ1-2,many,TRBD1,TGCGCCAGCAGTCAATCCCGGGACAGTAATGGCTACACCTTC,CASSQSRDSNGYTF
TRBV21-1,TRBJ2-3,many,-,TGTGCCACCTCCCTGTCTTGTGAATCCGATACGCAGTATTTT,CATSLSCESDTQYF
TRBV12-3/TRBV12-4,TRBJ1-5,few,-,TGTGCCAGCAGGCTAAATCAGCCCCAGCATTTT,CASRLNQPQHF
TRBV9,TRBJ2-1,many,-,TGTGCCAGCAGCGTAGAGGGCTACTTAGCTGAGCAGTTCTTC,CASSVEGYLAEQFF
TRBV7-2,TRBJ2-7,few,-,TGTGCCAGCAGCTTACACCGAGACAGTCCCTACGAGCAGTACTTC,CASSLHRDSPYEQYF
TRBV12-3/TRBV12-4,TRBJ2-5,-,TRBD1,TGTGCCAGCAGCCAGGGACAGGGGCAAGAGACCCAGTACTTC,CASSQGQGQETQYF
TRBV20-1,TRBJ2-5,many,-,TGCAGTGCTAGGTCCGGGAGCGGGGAGACCCAGTACTTC,CSARSGSGETQYF
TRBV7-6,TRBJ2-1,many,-,TGTGCCAGCAGCGCGTTCTCAACCAGGGCGGGGAGCTCCTACAATGAGCAGTTCTTC,CASSAFSTRAGSSYNEQFF
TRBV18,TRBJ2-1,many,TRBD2,TGTGCCAGCTCACCTGTAGCGGGAGGGCCGAATGAGCAGTTCTTC,CASSPVAGGPNEQFF
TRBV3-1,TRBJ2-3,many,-,TGTGCCAGCACCCAGTGGGGGGAAAGCACAGATACGCAGTATTTT,CASTQWGESTDTQYF
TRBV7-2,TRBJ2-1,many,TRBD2,TGTGCCAGCAGCTTTCGCGGGGGTCCGACCACCTACAATGAGCAGTTCTTC,CASSFRGGPTTYNEQFF
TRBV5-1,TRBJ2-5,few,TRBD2,TGCGCCAGCAGCTTGGCTACACACTCCGGGACTATGGGAGAGACCCAGTACTTC,CASSLATHSGTMGETQYF
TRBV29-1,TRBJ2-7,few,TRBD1,TGCAGCGTGGCCGGGACAGGGACCGAGCAGTACTTC,CSVAGTGTEQYF
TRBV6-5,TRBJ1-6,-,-,TGTGCCAGCAGTTATCGGGGTTCCCTCCACTTT,CASSYRGSLHF
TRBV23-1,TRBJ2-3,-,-,TGCGCCAGCAGTCAAAACTTCAGGTCCCCCACAGATACGCAGTATTTT,CASSQNFRSPTDTQYF
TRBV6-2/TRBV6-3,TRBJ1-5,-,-,TGTGCCAGCAGTTTCGAGTGGGGGGAGAATCAGCCCCAGCATTTT,CASSFEWGENQPQHF
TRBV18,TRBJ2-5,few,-,TGTGCCAGCTCACCACCGTTGGACGGGACCCAGTACTTC,CASSPPLDGTQYF
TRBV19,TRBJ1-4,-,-,TGTGCCAGTAGTATAGCCCCGGCGAGTGAAAAACTGTTTTTT,CASSIAPASEKLFF
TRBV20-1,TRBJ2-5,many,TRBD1,TGCAGTGCTAGAGTTCAGGGGGCGCGAGAGACCCAGTACTTC,CSARVQGARETQYF
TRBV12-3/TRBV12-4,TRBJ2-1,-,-,TGTGCCAGCAGTTCCACCGCGCACAATGAGCAGTTCTTC,CASSSTAHNEQFF
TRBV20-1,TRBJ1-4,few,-,TGCAGTGCTAGAGATCTCAGAGGGTCGGCTGAAAAACTGTTTTTT,CSARDLRGSAEKLFF
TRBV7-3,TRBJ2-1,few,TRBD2,TGTGCCAGCAGCTTAATGACAACGAGCGGGAGTGGCGATGAGCAGTTCTTC,CASSLMTTSGSGDEQFF
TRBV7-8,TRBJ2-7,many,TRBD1,TGTGCCAGCAGCTCCCCTCAGGACAGGGGATCCTACGAGCAGTACTTC,CASSSPQDRGSYEQYF
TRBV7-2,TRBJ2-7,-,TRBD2,TGTGCCAGCAGCACGGGACTAGCGGGAGGGAGCGAGCAGTACTTC,CASSTGLAGGSEQYF
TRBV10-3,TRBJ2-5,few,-,TGTGCCATCAGTGGCGGCACCCAAGAGACCCAGTACTTC,CAISGGTQETQYF
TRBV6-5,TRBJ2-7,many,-,TGTGCCAGCAGTTACTTCGAGAGCTCCTACGAGCAGTACTTC,CASSYFESSYEQYF
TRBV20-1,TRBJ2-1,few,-,TGCAGTGCTAGAGAAGTGAAGGGAGGCTCGTGGTCGGACAATGAGCAGTTCTTC,CSAREVKGGSWSDNEQFF
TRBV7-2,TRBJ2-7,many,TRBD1,TGTGCCAGCAGTACAGGGGGCCCTCCCTCCTACGAGCAGTACTTC,CASSTGGPPSYEQYF